A single sample gave rise to the 11 T cell receptor beta chains below, sequenced in a study of blood T cell repertoires in COVID-19. Repertoires were generated with immunoSEQ multiplex PCR, while TCRdb's copy carries only in-frame clones and drops some. Of under 300,000 clones listed, 85% to 90% were seen once; the top ten hold roughly a sixth. Specimen: PBMCs or T cells enriched from blood (not recorded which). The receptors shown here come from a man aged 18 to 29 who had recovered from COVID-19.

The rearrangement joins TRBV12-3 or TRBV12-4 to TRBJ2-7, with D unclear. CDR3 length equals 12 residues. V shed 6 bases and J shed 3 bases, with 9 bases lying between them. The CDR3 DNA reads as TGTGCCAGCAGCCTAGATCTCTACGAGCAGTACTTC. Residues: CASSLDLYEQYF.

The chain is built from TRBV30 and TRBJ1-4; tentatively, D is TRBD1 (6 bases). Deletions cut 2 bases from V and 8 bases from J, with 9 bases between. The CDR3 is 12 amino acids. Per the germline V gene, CDR1 is GTSNPN and CDR2 is SVGIG (reference sequence). CDR3 loop: CAWSRQGEKLFF. CDR3 bases: TGTGCCTGGAGTCGGCAGGGGGAAAAACTGTTTTTT. The variable domain in full, completed from reference TRBV30 and TRBJ1-4, reads SQTIHQWPATLVQPVGSPLSLECTVEGTSNPNLYWYRQAAGRGLQLLFYSVGIGQISSEVPQNLSASRPQDRQFILSSKKLLLSDSGFYLCAWSRQGEKLFFGSGTQLSVL.

The chain uses TRBV7-9 and TRBJ1-4; D is unresolved. The CDR3 covers 14 residues. Trimming stripped 1 base from V and 3 bases from J, with 6 bases between. Germline CDR1 is SEHNR and CDR2 is FQNEAQ (reference sequence). The CDR3 sequence is CASSLGQANEKLFF. The DNA for the CDR3 is TGTGCCAGCAGCTTAGGGCAGGCTAATGAAAAACTGTTTTTT.

The CDR3 is CASSLGKGQGINGYTF. CDR3 DNA sequence: TGTGCCAGCAGCTTAGGGAAGGGACAGGGAATCAATGGCTACACCTTC. The rearrangement uses TRBV11-2 and TRBJ1-2, with TRBD1 identical over 9 bases. Per the germline V gene, CDR1 is SGHAT and CDR2 is FQNNGV. The V and J ends lost 1 base and 6 bases, in that order; junction bases with no gene match: 9. There are 16 residues in the CDR3.

Notes on this clone: A read error may produce the germline difference seen at one junction end. The rearrangement joins TRBV10-3 to TRBJ1-1; 9 nucleotides line up with TRBD1. There are 14 residues in the CDR3. The V gene's germline CDR1 is ENHRY and CDR2 SYGVKD. The CDR3 loop reads CAITSTGGNTKAFF. The DNA of the CDR3 is TGTGCCATCACCTCGACAGGGGGAAACACTAAAGCTTTCTTT.

The V gene is TRBV19, the J gene TRBJ2-1, with 10 bases lining up with TRBD2. The CDR3 is 16 residues long. The V and J ends lost 4 bases and 6 bases, in that order; junction bases with no gene match: 9. Germline V CDR1 and CDR2: LNHDA, SQIVND (reference sequence). CDR3 coding DNA: TGTGCCAGTAGTACGCTAGCGGGAGAGTCATCCAATGAGCAGTTCTTC. As protein: CASSTLAGESSNEQFF.

Comment on this clone: Other DNA sequences within the sample encode an identical CDR3. The CDR3 sequence is CASTRDLNTEAFF. The CDR3 DNA is TGTGCCAGCACCCGGGATTTGAACACTGAAGCTTTCTTT. The chain uses TRBV2 and TRBJ1-1; D gene uncertain. Trimming pared 7 bases from V and 0 bases from J, leaving 9 bases between. Germline CDR1 SNHLY, CDR2 FYNNEI. The CDR3 extends over 13 amino acids.

V gene TRBV6-5 combines with J gene TRBJ1-2, with 7 bases identical to TRBD1. The CDR3 is made up of 14 amino acids. The germline CDR1 and CDR2 sequences are MNHEY and SVGAGI. V lost 5 bases and J lost 4; bases outside the gene matches: 7. CDR3 bases: TGTGCCAGCAGTCAGGACAGGACGCGCTATGGCTACACCTTC. Translation gives CASSQDRTRYGYTF.

J is TRBJ2-3 and V is TRBV10-3; 7 positions match TRBD2. Looked up from germline, CDR1 is ENHRY and CDR2 is SYGVKD. V dropped 11 bases and J dropped 2; count of bases not matched to a gene: 13. The CDR3 is made up of 15 amino acids. The CDR3 DNA is TGTGCCTCCAGTCCTCGGGCGGGGGACACAGATACGCAGTATTTT. Encoded protein: CASSPRAGDTDTQYF.

The V gene is TRBV7-6, the J gene TRBJ2-3; 10 nucleotides align to TRBD2. CDR1 is SGHVS, CDR2 FNYEAQ, per germline. J gave up 2 bases and V 5 bases, and 7 bases lay outside the gene matches. This CDR3 spans 16 amino acids. CDR3 sequence reads: CASSRLSGGITDTQYF. The DNA for the CDR3 is TGTGCCAGCAGCCGTCTTAGCGGGGGGATCACAGATACGCAGTATTTT.

The chain joins TRBV7-9 to TRBJ2-5, with 7 nucleotides matching TRBD2. The CDR3 extends over 13 amino acids. V lost 3 bases to trimming and J lost 7 bases; unmatched junction nucleotides: 5. The V gene's germline CDR1 is SEHNR and CDR2 FQNEAQ (reference sequence). The CDR3 DNA follows: TGTGCCAGCAGCTTGGCTGAGCGGGGGACCCAGTACTTC. This sequence encodes CASSLAERGTQYF.